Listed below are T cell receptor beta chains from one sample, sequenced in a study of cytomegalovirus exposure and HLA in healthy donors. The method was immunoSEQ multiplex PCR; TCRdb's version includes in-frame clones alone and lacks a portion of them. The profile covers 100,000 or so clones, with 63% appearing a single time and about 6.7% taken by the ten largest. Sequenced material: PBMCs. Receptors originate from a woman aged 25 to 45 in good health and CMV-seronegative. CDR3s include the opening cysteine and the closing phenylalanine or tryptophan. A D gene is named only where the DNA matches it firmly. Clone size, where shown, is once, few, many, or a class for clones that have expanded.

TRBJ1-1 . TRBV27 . CASRPLGRGAGTEAFF TGTGCCAGCAGGCCCCTTGGTCGGGGGGCAGGCACTGAAGCTTTCTTT
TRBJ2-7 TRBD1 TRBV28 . CASSSVGSGGLYEQYF TGTGCCAGCAGTTCCGTTGGGTCAGGGGGCCTCTACGAGCAGTACTTC
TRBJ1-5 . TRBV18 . CASSPLRDQPQHF TGTGCCAGCTCACCACTTCGGGATCAGCCCCAGCATTTT
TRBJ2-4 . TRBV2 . CASSGDGLLAKNIQYF TGTGCCAGCAGTGGAGACGGACTACTAGCCAAAAACATTCAGTACTTC
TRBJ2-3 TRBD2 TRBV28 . CASHSGGSRTDTQYF TGTGCCAGCCATTCGGGGGGGAGTAGGACAGATACGCAGTATTTT
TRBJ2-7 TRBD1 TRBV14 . CASSRFRQGGEQYF TGTGCCAGCAGCCGCTTCAGACAGGGGGGCGAGCAGTACTTC
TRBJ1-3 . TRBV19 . CATQGNTIYF TGTGCCACACAGGGAAACACCATATATTTT
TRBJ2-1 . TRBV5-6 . CASSLGDNEQFF TGTGCCAGCAGCTTGGGAGACAATGAGCAGTTCTTC
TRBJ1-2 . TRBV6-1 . CASSDLTSGLLMRGYTF TGTGCCAGCAGTGACCTTACTTCCGGACTCCTCATGAGGGGCTACACCTTC
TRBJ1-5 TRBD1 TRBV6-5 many CASRATGSHGMAQHF TGTGCCAGCAGGGCGACAGGGTCCCACGGGATGGCCCAGCATTTT
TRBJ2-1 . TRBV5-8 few CASSSLQGYEQFF TGTGCCAGCAGCTCATTACAGGGCTACGAGCAGTTCTTC
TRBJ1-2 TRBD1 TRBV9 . CASSVGTGNYGYTF TGTGCCAGCAGCGTTGGGACAGGAAACTATGGCTACACCTTC
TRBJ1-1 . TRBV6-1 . CASSESSSLYRVPTTEAFF TGTGCCAGCAGTGAAAGCTCATCCCTCTACAGGGTCCCTACCACTGAAGCTTTCTTT
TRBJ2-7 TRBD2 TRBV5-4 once CASSSGLAGVSYEQYF TGTGCCAGCAGCTCGGGACTAGCGGGCGTCTCCTACGAGCAGTACTTC
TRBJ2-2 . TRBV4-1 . CASSQDRQNTGELFF TGCGCCAGCAGCCAAGATCGACAGAACACCGGGGAGCTGTTTTTT
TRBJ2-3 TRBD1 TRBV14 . CASSLRTGIGDTQYF TGTGCCAGCAGCCTCCGGACAGGGATTGGCGATACGCAGTATTTT
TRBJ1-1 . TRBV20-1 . CSAGREVEAFF TGCAGTGCGGGCAGGGAGGTCGAAGCTTTCTTT
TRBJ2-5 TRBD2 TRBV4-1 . CASSQGSGGRGQETQYF TGCGCCAGCAGCCAAGGCTCTGGCGGGAGGGGCCAAGAGACCCAGTACTTC
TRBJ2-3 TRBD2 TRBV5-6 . CASSLWASGGRDTQYF TGTGCCAGCAGCTTGTGGGCTAGCGGGGGGAGAGATACGCAGTATTTT
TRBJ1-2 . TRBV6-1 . CASSVYVTDSNYGYTF TGTGCCAGCAGTGTCTACGTTACGGACAGTAACTATGGCTACACCTTC
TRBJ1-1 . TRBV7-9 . CASSLSSQVEAFF TGTGCCAGCAGCTTAAGCTCCCAGGTTGAAGCTTTCTTT
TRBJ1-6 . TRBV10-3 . CAISAEVSPLHF TGTGCCATCAGTGCGGAGGTTTCACCCCTCCACTTT
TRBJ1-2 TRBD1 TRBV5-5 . CASSVGQGADYTF TGTGCCAGCAGTGTTGGACAGGGGGCGGACTACACCTTC
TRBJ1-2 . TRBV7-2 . CASSFGAGRGGYTF TGTGCCAGCAGCTTTGGTGCGGGGAGGGGTGGCTACACCTTC
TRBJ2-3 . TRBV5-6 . CASSEGRQSTDTQYF TGTGCCAGCAGCGAGGGGAGGCAGAGCACAGATACGCAGTATTTT
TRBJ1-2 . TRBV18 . CASSPETEYGYTF TGTGCCAGCTCACCAGAGACAGAGTATGGCTACACCTTC
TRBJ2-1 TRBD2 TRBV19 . CASSRGGYNEQFF TGTGCCAGTAGTAGGGGGGGATACAATGAGCAGTTCTTC
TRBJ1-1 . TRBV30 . CAWSVRRAKAFF TGTGCCTGGAGTGTTAGGAGGGCTAAAGCTTTCTTT
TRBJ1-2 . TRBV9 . CASSVDSILYGYTF TGTGCCAGCAGCGTGGACAGTATACTCTATGGCTACACCTTC
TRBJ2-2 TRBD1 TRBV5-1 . CASSLLTGGTGELFF TGCGCCAGCAGCTTGCTGACAGGGGGAACCGGGGAGCTGTTTTTT
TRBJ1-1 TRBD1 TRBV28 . CASSIRDRRTEAFF TGTGCCAGCAGTATAAGGGACAGACGGACTGAAGCTTTCTTT
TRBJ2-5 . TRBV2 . CASRRDSQETQYF TGTGCCAGCAGACGCGACTCCCAAGAGACCCAGTACTTC
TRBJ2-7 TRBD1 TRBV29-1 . CSVGDRYRSSYEQYF TGCAGCGTGGGGGACAGATATCGGAGCTCCTACGAGCAGTACTTC
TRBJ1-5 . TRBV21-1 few CAGYQGTYSNQPQHF TGTGCCGGCTACCAGGGGACCTATAGCAATCAGCCCCAGCATTTT
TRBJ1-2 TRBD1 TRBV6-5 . CASSYSTGGHYGYTF TGTGCCAGCAGTTACTCGACAGGGGGCCACTATGGCTACACCTTC
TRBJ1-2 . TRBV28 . CASSQGGYGYTF TGTGCCAGCAGTCAAGGGGGATATGGCTACACCTTC
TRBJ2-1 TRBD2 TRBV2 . CASSVWRGAWNEQFF TGTGCCAGCAGTGTTTGGCGGGGGGCCTGGAATGAGCAGTTCTTC
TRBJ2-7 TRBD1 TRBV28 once CASLGQDSYEQYF TGTGCCAGCCTGGGACAGGACTCCTACGAGCAGTACTTC
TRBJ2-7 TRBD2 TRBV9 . CASSVGREGIYEQYF TGTGCCAGCAGCGTAGGACGGGAGGGGATCTACGAGCAGTACTTC
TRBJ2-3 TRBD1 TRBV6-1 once CASSVGQGASDTQYF TGTGCCAGCAGTGTGGGACAGGGGGCATCAGATACGCAGTATTTT